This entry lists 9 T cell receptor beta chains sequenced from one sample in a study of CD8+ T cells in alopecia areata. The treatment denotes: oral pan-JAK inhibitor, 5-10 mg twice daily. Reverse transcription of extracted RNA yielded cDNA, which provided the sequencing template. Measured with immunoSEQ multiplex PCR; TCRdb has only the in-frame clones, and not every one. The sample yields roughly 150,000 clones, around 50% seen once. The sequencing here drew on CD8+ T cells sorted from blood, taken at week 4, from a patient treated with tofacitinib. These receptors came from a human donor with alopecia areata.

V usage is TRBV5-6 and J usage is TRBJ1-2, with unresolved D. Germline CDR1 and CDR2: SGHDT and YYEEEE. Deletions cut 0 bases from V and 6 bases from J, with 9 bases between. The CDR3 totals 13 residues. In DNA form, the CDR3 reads TGTGCCAGCAGCTTGGAGGTCTCCCATGGCTACACCTTC. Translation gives CASSLEVSHGYTF.

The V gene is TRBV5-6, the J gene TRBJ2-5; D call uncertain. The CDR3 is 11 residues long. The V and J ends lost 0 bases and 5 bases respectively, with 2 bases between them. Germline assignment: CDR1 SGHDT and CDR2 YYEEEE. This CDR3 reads CASSLAETQYF. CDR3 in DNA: TGTGCCAGCAGCTTGGCTGAGACCCAGTACTTC.

CDR3 sequence reads: CASSPVTGFGQPQHF. The CDR3 region has the DNA TGTGCCAGCAGCCCTGTTACAGGGTTCGGACAGCCCCAGCATTTT. This chain links TRBV6-6 with TRBJ1-5, with D maybe TRBD1 (6 bases). V lost 6 bases and J 7 bases, leaving 19 bases between the germline ends. CDR3 length: 15 amino acids. The germline gives CDR1 MNHNY, CDR2 SVGAGI (reference sequence).

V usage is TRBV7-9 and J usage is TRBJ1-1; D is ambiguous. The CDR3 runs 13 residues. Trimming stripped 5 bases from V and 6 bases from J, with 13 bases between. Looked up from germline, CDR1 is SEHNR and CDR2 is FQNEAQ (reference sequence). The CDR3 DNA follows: TGTGCCAGCAGCCCCCTCGGGCGGTCTGAAGCTTTCTTT. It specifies CASSPLGRSEAFF.

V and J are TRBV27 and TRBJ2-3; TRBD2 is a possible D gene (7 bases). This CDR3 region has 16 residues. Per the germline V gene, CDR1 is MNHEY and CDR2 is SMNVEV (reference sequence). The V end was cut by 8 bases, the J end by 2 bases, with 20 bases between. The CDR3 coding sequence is TGTGCCAGCGCTGAGGGGGGGGCCTCTTCCACAGATACGCAGTATTTT. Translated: CASAEGGASSTDTQYF.

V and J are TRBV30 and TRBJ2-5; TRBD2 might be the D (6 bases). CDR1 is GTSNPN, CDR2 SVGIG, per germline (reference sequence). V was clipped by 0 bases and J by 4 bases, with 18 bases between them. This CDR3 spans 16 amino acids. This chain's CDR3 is CAWSVAGAWVRETQYF. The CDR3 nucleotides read TGTGCCTGGAGTGTAGCGGGCGCATGGGTTCGAGAGACCCAGTACTTC.

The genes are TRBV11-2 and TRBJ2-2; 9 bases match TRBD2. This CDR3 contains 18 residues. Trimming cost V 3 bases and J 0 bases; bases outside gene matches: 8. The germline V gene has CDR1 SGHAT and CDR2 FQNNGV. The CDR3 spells CASSFEAGGRANTGELFF. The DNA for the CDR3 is TGTGCCAGCAGCTTCGAAGCGGGGGGACGCGCGAACACCGGGGAGCTGTTTTTT.

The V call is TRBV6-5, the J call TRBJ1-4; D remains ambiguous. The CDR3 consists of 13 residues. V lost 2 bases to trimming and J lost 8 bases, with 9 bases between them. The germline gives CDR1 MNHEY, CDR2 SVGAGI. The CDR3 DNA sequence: TGTGCCAGCAGTTACCAGCCCGTGGAAAAACTGTTTTTT. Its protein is CASSYQPVEKLFF.

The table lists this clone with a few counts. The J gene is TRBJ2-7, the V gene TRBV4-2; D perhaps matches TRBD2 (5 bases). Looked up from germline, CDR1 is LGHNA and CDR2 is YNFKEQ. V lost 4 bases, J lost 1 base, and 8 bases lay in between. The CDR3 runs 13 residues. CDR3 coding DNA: TGTGCCAGCAGCCCCGGGGAGTCCTACGAGCAGTACTTC. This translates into CASSPGESYEQYF.